The 24 T cell receptor beta chains in this list originate from one sample, sequenced in a study of regulatory T cells in long-lasting Graves disease. Time point indicated: newly diagnosed GD, antithyroid drugs for less than 3 months. Researchers made the TCR library from RNA that was extracted from PBMCs. Construction of TCR beta libraries relied on iRepertoire HTBI primers and on Arm-PCR targeting CDR3 regions. TCRdb used MiXCR to reprocess the multiplex PCR reads, holding one entry per CDR3 protein. The sample has approximately 350,000 distinct CDR3 sequences, 16% seen once. The data were also submitted as part of a second study, on T cells in Graves' hyperthyroidism and ophthalmopathy.

Here the sequenced sample was peripheral blood mononuclear cells (PBMCs), taken at new diagnosis, from a patient treated with antithyroid drugs. These receptors originate from a woman in her late teens or twenties with Graves disease.

This clonotype was seen repeatedly, ten times or more. The genes are TRBV12-3 or TRBV12-4 and TRBJ2-5; tentative D call: TRBD1 (5 bases). The CDR3 sequence is 12 residues long. V was cut by 6 bases and J by 3 bases, with 8 bases left in between. The CDR3 region has the DNA TGTGCCAGCAGCCTGACAGAAGAGACCCAGTACTTC. Protein sequence: CASSLTEETQYF.

In this sample, this clonotype turned up many times. The chain has TRBV10-3 and TRBJ1-5; D gene unclear. V lost 0 bases and J 4 bases, leaving 7 bases between the germline ends. Germline V lookup: CDR1 ENHRY, CDR2 SYGVKD. The CDR3 spans 14 residues. The CDR3 DNA reads TGTGCCATCAGTGAGTCTGGCGGAAATCAGCCCCAGCATTTT. Residues: CAISESGGNQPQHF.

CDR3: CASSNPEDRGEYNEQFF. In nucleotides, the CDR3 is TGCGCCAGCAGTAACCCCGAAGACAGGGGCGAATACAATGAGCAGTTCTTC. The chain has TRBV10-2 and TRBJ2-1, with 8 bases that match TRBD1. Germline V gene sequence: CDR1 WSHSY, CDR2 SAAADI. After removal of 5 bases from V and 4 bases from J, the junction contained 13 bases not matched to a gene. The CDR3 spans 17 residues.

This clonotype was picked up many times. This chain links TRBV18 with TRBJ1-2; TRBD1 aligns across 8 bases. The CDR3 is made up of 14 amino acids. The V gene end was trimmed by 1 base and the J gene end by 9 bases; junction bases not matched to a gene: 7. Per germline, CDR1 KGHSH and CDR2 LQKENI. The CDR3, as DNA: TGTGCCAGCTCACCACTCTCGAGACAGGGGAGCTACACCTTC. Its protein product is CASSPLSRQGSYTF.

On this clonotype: A much larger clone lies one base from this, so it may be a read error. This chain links TRBV6-1 with TRBJ2-5; D remains unclear. The CDR3 extends over 16 amino acids. CDR1 is MNHNS, CDR2 SASEGT, per germline. V was pared by 2 bases and J by 1 base, with 14 bases between. Written as DNA, the CDR3 is TGTGCCAGCAGTGAACTGGCAGGTACTATCCAAGAGACCCAGTACTTC. As protein: CASSELAGTIQETQYF.

This clonotype came up many times. The chain combines TRBV2 with TRBJ1-1; D gene uncertain. Trimming removed 2 bases from V and 0 bases from J, with 19 bases in between. The CDR3 is 18 residues long. The germline V gene has CDR1 SNHLY and CDR2 FYNNEI. The CDR3 spells CASSENPALWVMNTEAFF. CDR3 DNA sequence: TGTGCCAGCAGTGAAAATCCGGCCTTATGGGTTATGAACACTGAAGCTTTCTTT.

This clonotype was observed many times. V usage is TRBV19 and J usage is TRBJ2-2, with D maybe TRBD1 (5 bases). The CDR3 runs to 14 residues. Trimming removed 4 bases from V and 1 base from J, with 7 bases in between. Germline V gene data show CDR1 as LNHDA and CDR2 as SQIVND (reference sequence). Here the CDR3 reads CASSTTGNTGELFF. Here the CDR3 DNA reads TGTGCCAGTAGTACCACAGGGAACACCGGGGAGCTGTTTTTT.

This chain joins TRBV7-2 and TRBJ2-6; D is unclear. This CDR3 has 18 amino acids. The germline V gene has CDR1 SGHTA and CDR2 FQGNSA. V was trimmed by 4 bases and J by 0 bases, leaving 16 bases between them. DNA for the CDR3: TGTGCCAGCAGCTCCCAGCCACCCTGGAGCTCTGGGGCCAACGTCCTGACTTTC. It is translated as CASSSQPPWSSGANVLTF.

In this sample, this clonotype turned up a few times. The chain combines TRBV19 with TRBJ2-7, with TRBD1 identical over 7 bases. The CDR3 spans 15 residues. V trimming: 5 bases; J trimming: 6 bases; junction bases outside the gene matches: 13. The V gene's germline CDR1 is LNHDA and CDR2 SQIVND (reference sequence). The CDR3, as DNA: TGTGCCAGTAGTGGGGCCGGGACAGTTACGTCCGAGCAGTACTTC. This gives the protein CASSGAGTVTSEQYF. Supplemented by reference TRBV19 and TRBJ2-7, the full variable domain reads DGGITQSPKYLFRKEGQNVTLSCEQNLNHDAMYWYRQDPGQGLRLIYYSQIVNDFQKGDIAEGYSVSREKKESFPLTVTSAQKNPTAFYLCASSGAGTVTSEQYFGPGTRLTVT.

The chain combines TRBV7-2 with TRBJ1-5; D is unresolved. Trimming took off 5 bases at V and 4 bases at J, with 18 bases between the two ends. The CDR3 extends over 16 amino acids. Germline lookup yields CDR1 SGHTA and CDR2 FQGNSA. This CDR3 is CASSPRFKGPNQPQHF. CDR3 in DNA: TGTGCCAGCAGCCCGCGATTCAAGGGCCCGAATCAGCCCCAGCATTTT.

The chain links TRBV28 to TRBJ1-4; D perhaps matches TRBD1 (5 bases). Germline CDR1 is MDHEN and CDR2 is SYDVKM. The CDR3 totals 12 residues. Trimming pared 10 bases from V and 7 bases from J, leaving 13 bases between. The CDR3, as DNA: TGTGCCATCCAGGGCGACGCTGAAAAACTGTTTTTT. Its translation: CAIQGDAEKLFF. Based on the CDR3 plus reference TRBV28 and TRBJ1-4, the full variable domain is DVKVTQSSRYLVKRTGEKVFLECVQDMDHENMFWYRQDPGLGLRLIYFSYDVKMKEKGDIPEGYSVSREKKERFSLILESASTNQTSMYLCAIQGDAEKLFFGSGTQLSVL.

This clonotype was seen at least ten times. V and J are TRBV14 and TRBJ2-1; D is undetermined. In germline, CDR1 is SGHDN, CDR2 FVKESK. CDR3 size: 14 residues. V was trimmed by 0 bases and J by 3 bases, leaving 6 bases between them. In DNA form, the CDR3 reads TGTGCCAGCAGCCAAGAAATGGGCTACAATGAGCAGTTCTTC. Amino acid sequence: CASSQEMGYNEQFF.

This rearrangement joins TRBV28 to TRBJ2-1, with TRBD2 matching 7 bases. Germline V gene sequence: CDR1 MDHEN, CDR2 SYDVKM. V lost 2 bases and J lost 5; bases outside the gene matches: 0. The CDR3 has 13 residues. CDR3 region: CASSLLADNEQFF. The CDR3 coding sequence is TGTGCCAGCAGTTTACTAGCGGACAATGAGCAGTTCTTC.

The rearrangement links TRBV3-1 to TRBJ1-5, with D perhaps TRBD1 (6 bases). Germline CDR1 and CDR2: LGHDT and YNNKEL (reference sequence). Trimming removed 1 base at V and 3 bases at J, with 16 bases between. CDR3 length: 17 amino acids. DNA of the CDR3: TGTGCCAGCAGCCAAGGTCCAGCCAGGGGACTCAATCAGCCCCAGCATTTT. Amino acid sequence: CASSQGPARGLNQPQHF. Looking up the rest from reference TRBV3-1 and TRBJ1-5 gives the full variable domain: DTAVSQTPKYLVTQMGNDKSIKCEQNLGHDTMYWYKQDSKKFLKIMFSYNNKELIINETVPNRFSPKSPDKAHLNLHINSLELGDSAVYFCASSQGPARGLNQPQHFGDGTRLSIL.

The sample holds a few counts of this clonotype. This chain uses TRBV6-1 with TRBJ1-2; TRBD1 matches 8 bases. Trimming took 2 bases from V and 1 from J; bases not matched to a gene: 6. The CDR3 covers 16 residues. Germline V gene data show CDR1 as MNHNS and CDR2 as SASEGT. CDR3 coding DNA: TGTGCCAGCAGTGAATGGACAGGGTCTTTTAACTATGGCTACACCTTC. It codes for CASSEWTGSFNYGYTF.

There are many counts of this clonotype. The genes are TRBV29-1 and TRBJ1-1; D is ambiguous. The CDR3 runs 13 residues. The germline V gene has CDR1 SQVTM and CDR2 ANQGSEA. Trimming stripped 3 bases from V and 0 bases from J, with 8 bases between. CDR3 bases: TGCAGCGTTGAGAGACTGGTGAACACTGAAGCTTTCTTT. It translates to CSVERLVNTEAFF.

Many counts were recorded for this clonotype. The CDR3 spells CASSLGGSVGEQYF. The CDR3 DNA reads as TGTGCCAGCAGTTTAGGCGGCTCAGTGGGAGAGCAGTACTTC. V is TRBV28 and J is TRBJ2-7; D is ambiguous. The CDR3 consists of 14 residues. Germline values: CDR1 MDHEN, CDR2 SYDVKM. V was trimmed by 2 bases and J by 7 bases, leaving 15 bases between them. The whole variable domain, filled in from reference TRBV28 and TRBJ2-7, reads DVKVTQSSRYLVKRTGEKVFLECVQDMDHENMFWYRQDPGLGLRLIYFSYDVKMKEKGDIPEGYSVSREKKERFSLILESASTNQTSMYLCASSLGGSVGEQYFGPGTRLTVT.

This clonotype was counted many times. This chain connects TRBV5-5 to TRBJ1-1; maybe TRBD1 (5 bases). The CDR3 length is 14 residues. The germline CDR1 and CDR2 sequences are SGHKS and YYEKEE (reference sequence). V was shortened by 2 bases and J by 0 bases, with 8 bases between the two germline ends. CDR3 nucleotides: TGTGCCAGCAGCTTTGGACAAATGAACACTGAAGCTTTCTTT. Protein product: CASSFGQMNTEAFF.

This clonotype was recorded many times. This chain uses TRBV7-3 with TRBJ2-7; 11 bases align to TRBD2. V shed 0 bases, J shed 12 bases, and the junction held 7 bases outside the gene matches. This CDR3 spans 14 amino acids. In germline, CDR1 is SGHTA, CDR2 FQGTGA. The CDR3, as DNA: TGTGCCAGCAGCTTAACTAGCGGGAGGGCCAGGGTGTACTTC. Residues: CASSLTSGRARVYF.

Remarks on this clonotype: This may arise from a read error, as a much more abundant clone is one base away. The chain combines TRBV12-3 or TRBV12-4 with TRBJ1-5; 9 nucleotides line up with TRBD1. This CDR3 contains 14 residues. V was pared by 5 bases and J by 7 bases, with 6 bases of the junction left unmatched. The CDR3: CASSPDRGDQPQHF. The CDR3 bases are TGTGCCAGCAGTCCGGACAGGGGAGACCAGCCCCAGCATTTT.

The genes are TRBV20-1 and TRBJ1-3; D remains unclear. V gave up 3 bases and J gave up 0 bases, with 9 bases separating them. This CDR3 region has 14 residues. The germline CDR1 and CDR2 sequences are DFQATT and SNEGSKA (reference sequence). The CDR3 DNA reads as TGCAGTGCTAGCAGCCCCAGCTCTGGAAACACCATATATTTT. Translating it yields CSASSPSSGNTIYF.

The rearrangement links TRBV9 to TRBJ1-2; 7 bases map to TRBD1. This CDR3 spans 13 amino acids. Looked up from germline, CDR1 is SGDLS and CDR2 is YYNGEE. The trim removed 3 bases at V and 6 bases at J, leaving 5 bases unmatched. CDR3 bases: TGTGCCAGCAGCGCCAGGGGGTACGATGGCTACACCTTC. Translation gives CASSARGYDGYTF.

This clonotype was counted many times. This rearrangement joins TRBV5-5 to TRBJ2-3; D is tentatively TRBD1 or TRBD2 (5 bases each). V lost 4 bases to trimming and J lost 2 bases, with 11 bases between them. CDR1 is SGHKS and CDR2 is YYEKEE in the germline V gene (reference sequence). The CDR3 contains 14 residues. The CDR3 DNA reads as TGTGCCAGCAGCGTGGGGGTGATCACAGATACGCAGTATTTT. This encodes CASSVGVITDTQYF.

About this clonotype: This may arise from a read error, as a much more abundant clone is one base away. The chain links TRBV7-9 to TRBJ2-3; 11 bases fit TRBD1. Germline V gene data show CDR1 as SEHNR and CDR2 as FQNEAQ (reference sequence). This CDR3 comprises 15 residues. The CDR3 spells CVSSPGTGGSDTQYF. CDR3 DNA: TGTGTCAGCAGCCCCGGGACAGGGGGATCAGATACGCAGTATTTT.